One sample yielded the 8 T cell receptor beta chains listed below, sequenced in a study of blood T cell repertoires in COVID-19. Profiling relied on immunoSEQ multiplex PCR, and the TCRdb table lists in-frame clones only, not all of them. The sample holds about 93,000 clones, 85% to 90% seen once. The sample was peripheral blood. The receptors derive from a human donor with active COVID-19. The donor label of this sample is uncertain.

The chain joins TRBV5-1 to TRBJ2-1, with a possible D match to TRBD1 (5 bases). V shed 2 bases and J shed 10 bases, with 19 bases lying between them. CDR3 length equals 15 residues. Germline V gives CDR1 SGHRS, CDR2 YFSETQ. The chain's CDR3 is CASSLIPGKYKEQFF. CDR3 nucleotides: TGCGCCAGCAGCTTAATCCCAGGGAAGTATAAGGAGCAGTTCTTC.

DNA for the CDR3: TGTGCCAGCAGGCCGGGGGGATTGAGCTCCTACAATGAGCAGTTCTTC. It yields the protein CASRPGGLSSYNEQFF. The V gene is TRBV7-2, the J gene TRBJ2-1, with TRBD2 identical over 7 bases. The CDR3 spans 16 residues. Germline CDR1 and CDR2: SGHTA and FQGNSA. J was trimmed by 0 bases and V by 6 bases; bases with no gene match: 8.

The chain uses TRBV19 and TRBJ2-3; D perhaps matches TRBD2 (7 bases). This CDR3 comprises 19 residues. Germline CDR1 reads LNHDA; CDR2 reads SQIVND (reference sequence). V lost 6 bases, J lost 0 bases, and 25 bases lay in between. The CDR3 is CASSYRQAGATLSTDTQYF. CDR3 nucleotide sequence: TGTGCCAGTAGCTACCGCCAGGCGGGGGCTACCTTGAGCACAGATACGCAGTATTTT.

This sequence joins TRBV7-2 and TRBJ2-7, with 8 bases matching TRBD2. V shed 1 base and J 3 bases; nucleotides not matched to a gene: 5. Germline loops: CDR1 SGHTA, CDR2 FQGNSA. The CDR3 extends over 15 amino acids. This CDR3 reads CASSLELLADYEQYF. CDR3 DNA sequence: TGTGCCAGCAGCTTAGAATTACTAGCGGACTACGAGCAGTACTTC.

J is TRBJ2-2 and V is TRBV5-1; 10 bases are shared with TRBD2. Germline V lookup: CDR1 SGHRS, CDR2 YFSETQ. The CDR3 is 16 amino acids. After removal of 4 bases from V and 1 base from J, the junction contained 4 bases not matched to a gene. CDR3 amino acids: CASSIIAGGNTGELFF. CDR3 DNA sequence: TGCGCCAGCAGCATTATAGCGGGGGGGAACACCGGGGAGCTGTTTTTT.

The genes are TRBV7-2 and TRBJ2-6; 12 bases fit TRBD2. Germline assignment: CDR1 SGHTA and CDR2 FQGNSA. The CDR3 has 19 residues. Trimming cost V 3 bases and J 1 base; bases outside gene matches: 7. CDR3 protein: CASSLYLAGGRSGANVLTF. The CDR3 DNA sequence: TGTGCCAGCAGCTTGTACCTAGCGGGGGGGCGTTCTGGGGCCAACGTCCTGACTTTC.

The CDR3 nucleotides read TGTGCCAGTAGTCGGAGGACGTTCAGCACAGATACGCAGTATTTT. Its protein product is CASSRRTFSTDTQYF. The rearrangement links TRBV19 to TRBJ2-3, with D maybe TRBD2 (5 bases). Germline V gives CDR1 LNHDA, CDR2 SQIVND (reference sequence). Trimming left V 5 bases short and J 0 bases short, with 12 bases between. The CDR3 consists of 15 residues. The full variable domain, in which reference TRBV19 and TRBJ2-3 provide the parts outside the CDR3, is DGGITQSPKYLFRKEGQNVTLSCEQNLNHDAMYWYRQDPGQGLRLIYYSQIVNDFQKGDIAEGYSVSREKKESFPLTVTSAQKNPTAFYLCASSRRTFSTDTQYFGPGTRLTVL.

CDR3 residues: CASRSGLAGAYEQFF. DNA for the CDR3: TGTGCCAGCAGGTCTGGACTAGCGGGGGCCTATGAGCAGTTCTTC. The V and J genes are TRBV6-5 and TRBJ2-1; TRBD2 matches at 13 bases. The CDR3 spans 15 residues. Germline CDR1 and CDR2: MNHEY and SVGAGI. The junction had 7 bases not matched to a gene; V was cut back by 6 bases and J by 8 bases.